Sequencing of this TCR beta chain was carried out in a study of T cells after yellow fever vaccination. Overall study results and limits: Only a minor proportion of clonotypes was detected across both CD4 and CD8 compartments.

Germline values: CDR1 MGHDK, CDR2 SYGVNS. This CDR3 is 15 amino acids long. The germline V and J ends were trimmed by 6 bases and 5 bases, with 17 bases remaining between them. As for this clonotype: The antigen is not known.

TCRdb itself ran the 5' RACE reads through MiXCR, one entry per CDR3 protein. Among approximately 510,000 distinct CDR3 sequences listed, less than 25% were seen once. The source of this sequence is a man between 18 and 29 years old who received the YFV17D yellow fever vaccine. This specimen was PBMCs, taken approximately 22 days after the first yellow fever vaccination. The chain links TRBV25-1 to TRBJ2-1, with D maybe TRBD2 (6 bases). This chain's CDR3 is CASRSSRDFNNEQFF. As DNA, the CDR3 is TGTGCCAGCAGGTCATCCCGGGACTTCAACAATGAGCAGTTCTTC.